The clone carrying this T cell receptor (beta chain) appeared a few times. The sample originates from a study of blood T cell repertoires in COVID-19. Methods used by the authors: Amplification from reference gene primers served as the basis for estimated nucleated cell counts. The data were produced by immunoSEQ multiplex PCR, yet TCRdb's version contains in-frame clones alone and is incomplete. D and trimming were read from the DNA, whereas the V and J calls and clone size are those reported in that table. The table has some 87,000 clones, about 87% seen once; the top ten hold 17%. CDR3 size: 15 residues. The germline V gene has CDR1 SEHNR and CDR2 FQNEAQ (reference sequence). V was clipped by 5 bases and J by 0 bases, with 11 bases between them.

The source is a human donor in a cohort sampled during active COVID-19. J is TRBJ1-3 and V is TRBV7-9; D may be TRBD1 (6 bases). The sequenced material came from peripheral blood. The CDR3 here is CASSPQGYSGNTIYF. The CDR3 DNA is TGTGCCAGCAGCCCACAGGGTTACTCTGGAAACACCATATATTTT.